The 6 T cell receptor beta chains presented below share a single source sample, sequenced in a study of blood T cell repertoires in COVID-19. The assay was immunoSEQ multiplex PCR, and TCRdb's table has in-frame clones only and misses some. The repertoire includes fewer than 180,000 clones, roughly nine tenths of them detected once, and roughly 4.5% sits in the top ten. Sequenced sample: peripheral blood. These receptors came from a woman in her sixties with active or convalescent COVID-19.

The chain employs TRBV6-5 and TRBJ1-4, with D maybe TRBD1 (6 bases). Germline CDR1 MNHEY, CDR2 SVGAGI. V shed 0 bases and J shed 4 bases, with 9 bases lying between them. The CDR3 is made up of 15 amino acids. The CDR3 region has the DNA TGTGCCAGCAGTTACTCGGGACAAAATAATGAAAAACTGTTTTTT. Protein product: CASSYSGQNNEKLFF.

The chain recombines TRBV7-3 with TRBJ1-6; the D gene is possibly TRBD1 (6 bases). V lost 2 bases and J lost 10, with 9 bases in between. Per germline, CDR1 SGHTA and CDR2 FQGTGA. There are 13 residues in the CDR3. CDR3 region: CASSLQGTSPLHF. As DNA, the CDR3 is TGTGCCAGCAGCTTACAGGGGACCTCACCCCTCCACTTT.

This clone was seen a handful of times. The CDR3 reads CASSLNPGTGGTEAFF. CDR3 DNA: TGTGCCAGCAGCTTGAACCCCGGGACAGGGGGCACTGAAGCTTTCTTT. The chain joins TRBV5-5 to TRBJ1-1, with 11 positions matching TRBD1. The germline V gene encodes CDR1 SGHKS and CDR2 YYEKEE (reference sequence). J was trimmed by 4 bases and V by 1 base; bases with no gene match: 6. The CDR3 sequence is 16 residues long.

V and J are TRBV4-3 and TRBJ2-3; D might be TRBD2 (6 bases). This CDR3 comprises 16 residues. V gave up 2 bases and J gave up 0 bases, with 12 bases separating them. The germline V gene encodes CDR1 LGHNA and CDR2 YSLEER. The CDR3 here is CASSQTGVASTDTQYF. The CDR3 DNA follows: TGCGCCAGCAGCCAAACGGGGGTTGCCAGCACAGATACGCAGTATTTT.

This clone was observed a handful of times. The genes are TRBV5-4 and TRBJ1-2; no clear D gene. CDR3 length: 15 residues. Germline V CDR1 and CDR2: SGHNT, YYREEE (reference sequence). The V end was cut by 2 bases, the J end by 2 bases, with 13 bases between. The CDR3 loop reads CASSFGREPNYGYTF. The CDR3 coding sequence is TGTGCCAGCAGCTTTGGACGGGAGCCGAACTATGGCTACACCTTC. Based on the CDR3 plus reference TRBV5-4 and TRBJ1-2, the full variable domain is ETGVTQSPTHLIKTRGQQVTLRCSSQSGHNTVSWYQQALGQGPQFIFQYYREEENGRGNFPPRFSGLQFPNYSSELNVNALELDDSALYLCASSFGREPNYGYTFGSGTRLTVV.

This rearrangement joins TRBV5-4 to TRBJ1-2; 7 bases align to TRBD1. CDR3 size: 16 residues. Germline CDR1 reads SGHNT; CDR2 reads YYREEE (reference sequence). V trimming: 4 bases; J trimming: 3 bases; junction bases outside the gene matches: 12. As DNA, the CDR3 is TGTGCCAGCAGCCATGCGGTGGGCAGGGGGGACTATGGCTACACCTTC. It codes for CASSHAVGRGDYGYTF.